The 2 T cell receptor beta chains listed next were all sequenced from one sample in a study of prognosis after radiotherapy for stage I lung cancer. From genomic DNA, two-round multiplex PCR was used to amplify TCR beta CDR3. Gene-specific TRBV and TRBJ primers were used in PCR round one. TCRdb called the multiplex PCR reads again in MiXCR, with one record for every CDR3 protein. The table has tens of thousands of distinct CDR3 sequences, more than 20% seen once. Sequenced here: PBMCs, sampled before or after stereotactic body radiation therapy (not recorded which). These receptors came from a donor older than 45 with non-small cell lung cancer.

This clonotype was seen repeatedly, ten times or more. V gene TRBV20-1 combines with J gene TRBJ2-3; TRBD2 matches at 11 bases. The length of the CDR3 is 15 residues. J was trimmed by 3 bases and V by 6 bases; bases with no gene match: 8. Per germline, CDR1 DFQATT and CDR2 SNEGSKA (reference sequence). The CDR3, as DNA: TGCAGTGCCCCCCTAGCGGGGGGAGGTACAGATACGCAGTATTTT. It codes for CSAPLAGGGTDTQYF.

This clonotype has ten or more counts. A read error is possible here, since a much larger clone lies one base away. This rearrangement joins TRBV6-2 or TRBV6-3 to TRBJ1-6, with D hard to call. CDR1 is MNHEY and CDR2 is SVGEGT in the germline V gene. This CDR3 is built from 12 residues. Trimming took 4 bases from V and 10 from J, leaving 8 bases between them. CDR3 loop: CASSSTGSPLHF. The CDR3 nucleotides are TGTGCCAGCAGTTCCACTGGGTCACCCCTCCACTTT.